Following are 5 T cell receptor beta chains from one sample sequenced in a study of CD8 T cells in Susac syndrome. Roughly 0.45 to 1 ug RNA was reverse transcribed with random hexamers. TCRdb re-called the immunoSEQ multiplex PCR reads through MiXCR, storing one row per CDR3 protein. Among some 200,000 distinct CDR3 sequences listed, approximately 95% were seen once. Sample: CD4+ T cells from PBMCs. These receptors all stem from a human donor with multiple sclerosis.

The chain uses TRBV3-1 and TRBJ1-5; 7 positions agree with TRBD1. This CDR3 comprises 14 residues. Germline CDR1 LGHDT, CDR2 YNNKEL (reference sequence). J lost 5 bases, V lost 4 bases, and 5 bases had no gene match. The CDR3 is CASSPTGRDQPQHF. The CDR3 DNA follows: TGTGCCAGCAGCCCGACAGGGCGGGATCAGCCCCAGCATTTT.

J is TRBJ2-1 and V is TRBV29-1, with D tentatively TRBD2 (5 bases). Per the germline V gene, CDR1 is SQVTM and CDR2 is ANQGSEA. Trimming left V 3 bases short and J 4 bases short, with 7 bases between. The CDR3 is 12 residues long. CDR3 residues: CSVDGEYNEQFF. For the CDR3, the DNA is TGCAGCGTTGACGGGGAGTACAATGAGCAGTTCTTC.

The chain recombines TRBV7-8 with TRBJ2-7, with D perhaps matching TRBD2 (7 bases). This CDR3 has 15 amino acids. The germline CDR1 and CDR2 sequences are SGHVS and FQNEAQ. Trimming stripped 5 bases from V and 0 bases from J, with 14 bases between. The CDR3 coding sequence is TGTGCCAGCAGCCCTCGTAGGGGGGGCTCCTACGAGCAGTACTTC. Translated, it gives CASSPRRGGSYEQYF.

The chain recombines TRBV9 with TRBJ1-2; a possible D gene is TRBD1 (5 bases). The germline V gene encodes CDR1 SGDLS and CDR2 YYNGEE. The CDR3 length is 13 residues. V was clipped by 3 bases and J by 4 bases, with 10 bases between them. CDR3 residues: CASSGGVSYGYTF. The DNA for the CDR3 is TGTGCCAGCAGCGGGGGGGTTAGCTATGGCTACACCTTC.

The rearrangement joins TRBV7-9 to TRBJ2-5, with 13 bases lining up with TRBD2. J lost 3 bases, V lost 1 base, and 2 bases had no gene match. Germline CDR1 SEHNR, CDR2 FQNEAQ (reference sequence). CDR3 size: 16 residues. The DNA for the CDR3 is TGTGCCAGCAGCTTAGAAGGACTAGCGGGAGAAGAGACCCAGTACTTC. Translation gives CASSLEGLAGEETQYF. Full variable domain (outside the CDR3, taken from reference TRBV7-9 and TRBJ2-5): DTGVSQNPRHKITKRGQNVTFRCDPISEHNRLYWYRQTLGQGPEFLTYFQNEAQLEKSRLLSDRFSAERPKGSFSTLEIQRTEQGDSAMYLCASSLEGLAGEETQYFGPGTRLLVL.